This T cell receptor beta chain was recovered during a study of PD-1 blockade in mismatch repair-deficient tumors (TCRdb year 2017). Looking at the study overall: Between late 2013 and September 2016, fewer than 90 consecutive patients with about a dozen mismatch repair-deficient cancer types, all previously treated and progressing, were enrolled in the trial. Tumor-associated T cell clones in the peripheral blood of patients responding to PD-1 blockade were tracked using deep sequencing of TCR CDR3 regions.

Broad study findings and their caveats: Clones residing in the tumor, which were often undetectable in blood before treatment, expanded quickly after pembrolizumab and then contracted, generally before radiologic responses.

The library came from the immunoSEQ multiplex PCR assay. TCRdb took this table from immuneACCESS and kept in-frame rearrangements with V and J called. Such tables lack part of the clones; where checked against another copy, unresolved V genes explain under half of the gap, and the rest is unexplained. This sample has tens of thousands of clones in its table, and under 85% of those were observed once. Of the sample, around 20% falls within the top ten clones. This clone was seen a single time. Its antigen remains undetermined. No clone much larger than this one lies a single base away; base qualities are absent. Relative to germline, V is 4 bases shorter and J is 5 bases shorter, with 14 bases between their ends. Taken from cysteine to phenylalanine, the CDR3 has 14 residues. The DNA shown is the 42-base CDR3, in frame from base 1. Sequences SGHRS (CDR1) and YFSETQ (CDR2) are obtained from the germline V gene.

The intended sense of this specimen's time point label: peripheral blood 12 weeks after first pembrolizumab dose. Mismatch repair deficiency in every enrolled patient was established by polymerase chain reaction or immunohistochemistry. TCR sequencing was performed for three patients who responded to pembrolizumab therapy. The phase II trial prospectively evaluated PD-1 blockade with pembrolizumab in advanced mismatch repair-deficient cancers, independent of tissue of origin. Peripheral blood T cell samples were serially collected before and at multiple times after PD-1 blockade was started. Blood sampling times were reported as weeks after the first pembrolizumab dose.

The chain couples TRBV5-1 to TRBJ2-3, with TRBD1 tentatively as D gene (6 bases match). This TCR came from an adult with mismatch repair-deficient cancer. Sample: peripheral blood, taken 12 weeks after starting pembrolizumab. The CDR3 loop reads CASSPRRGGDTQYF. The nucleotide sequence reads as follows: TGCGCCAGCAGCCCCCGGAGAGGGGGAGATACGCAGTATTTT.